This T cell receptor beta chain was documented in a study of T cell responses to AZD1222 COVID-19 vaccine. Study-wide results and caveats: Most donors were white British and more were female, and clonal diversity was possibly underestimated. Spike-spanning, vaccine-associated CD4 TCRs were dominant at 160-218 and 743-854.

As regards this clone: The antigen is unknown.

Using immunoSEQ multiplex PCR, the repertoire was profiled, and TCRdb retains in-frame clones only, with some absent. Of around 160,000 clones in the sample, approximately 88% were seen once. Material: peripheral blood, obtained on day 0 of AZD1222 vaccination. This TCR came from an adult in good health.

The CDR3 DNA sequence: TGTGCCAGCCGGACAGGGGCTACAACTAATGAAAAACTGTTTTTT. As protein: CASRTGATTNEKLFF. The rearrangement uses TRBV2 and TRBJ1-4; 9 positions match TRBD1. The CDR3 totals 15 residues. Germline assignment: CDR1 SNHLY and CDR2 FYNNEI. After removal of 8 bases from V and 0 bases from J, the junction contained 4 bases not matched to a gene.